This record concerns one T cell receptor beta chain sequence. Its antigen is unknown. The data were produced by immunoSEQ multiplex PCR, yet TCRdb's version contains in-frame clones alone and is incomplete. In the table there are 15,000 to 20,000 clones, 88% of which are singletons. The data are from a study of PD-1 blockade in classical Hodgkin lymphoma. Regarding time point: cycle 4 day 1 (C4D1), after five to seven weeks of nivolumab. Relapse was seen in all patients after autologous stem cell transplantation, and brentuximab vedotin exposure was variable. Thawed PBMCs were the source of CD8+ T cells, obtained through magnetic negative selection. Study findings and constraints: CD4+ TCR diversity climbed significantly by C4D1, unlike CD8+ TCR diversity.

This CDR3 contains 14 residues. The germline CDR1 and CDR2 sequences are MDHEN and SYDVKM. Trimming stripped 3 bases from V and 4 bases from J, with 11 bases between. The chain couples TRBV28 to TRBJ2-3, with D tentatively TRBD2 (5 bases). The material sequenced was CD8+ T cells from blood, taken before the fourth cycle of nivolumab. This clonotype was sampled from a human donor with classical Hodgkin lymphoma. The CDR3 loop is CASSFGVGADTQYF. CDR3 in DNA: TGTGCCAGCAGTTTCGGGGTAGGCGCAGATACGCAGTATTTT.